A few counts support the clone carrying this T cell receptor (beta chain). Its antigen is unknown. This entry comes from a study of cytomegalovirus exposure and HLA in healthy donors. CDR1 and CDR2 (germline): SNHLY, FYNNEI. Trimming removed 6 bases from V and 0 bases from J, with 6 bases in between. The CDR3 sequence is 13 residues long. The donors were part of the validation cohort of roughly 110 subjects. That cohort was separate from the first cohort, which comprised about 730 subjects. Clones were sequenced by immunoSEQ multiplex PCR, and TCRdb holds only the in-frame ones, with some missing. The sample lists roughly 330,000 clones; around 90% were seen once. General observations from the study: First-cohort TCR clusters were later found to tend to co-occur in the 130 or so validation repertoires. Some TCR beta chains (roughly 160 of them) were listed as cytomegalovirus-associated.

Specimen: PBMCs. The source is a woman under 40 in good health and CMV-seropositive. The chain recombines TRBV2 with TRBJ2-1; D gene unclear. Here the CDR3 DNA reads TGTGCCAGCAGGGGCGACTCCTACAATGAGCAGTTCTTC. This codes for CASRGDSYNEQFF. The variable domain in full, completed from reference TRBV2 and TRBJ2-1, reads EPEVTQTPSHQVTQMGQEVILRCVPISNHLYFYWYRQILGQKVEFLVSFYNNEISEKSEIFDDQFSVERPDGSNFTLKIRSTKLEDSAMYFCASRGDSYNEQFFGPGTRLTVL.